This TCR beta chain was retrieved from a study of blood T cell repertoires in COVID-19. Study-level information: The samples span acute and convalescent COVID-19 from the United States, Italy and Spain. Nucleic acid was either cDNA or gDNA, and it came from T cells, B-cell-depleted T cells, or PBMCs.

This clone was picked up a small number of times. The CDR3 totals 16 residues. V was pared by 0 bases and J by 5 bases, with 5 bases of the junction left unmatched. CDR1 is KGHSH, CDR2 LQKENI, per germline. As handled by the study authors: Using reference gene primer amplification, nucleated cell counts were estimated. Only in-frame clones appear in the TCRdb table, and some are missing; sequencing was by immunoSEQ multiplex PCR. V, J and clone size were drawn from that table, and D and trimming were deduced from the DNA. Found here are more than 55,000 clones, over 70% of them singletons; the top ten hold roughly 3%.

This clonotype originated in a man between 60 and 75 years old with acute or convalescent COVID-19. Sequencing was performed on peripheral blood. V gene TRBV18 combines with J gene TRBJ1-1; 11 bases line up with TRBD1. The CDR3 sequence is CASSPPRGQGATEAFF. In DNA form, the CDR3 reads TGTGCCAGCTCACCACCTAGAGGACAGGGGGCAACTGAAGCTTTCTTT.